These T cell receptor beta chains were read from a single sample in a study of identical twins. TCRdb itself ran the 5' RACE reads through MiXCR, one entry per CDR3 protein. The data show nearly 900,000 distinct CDR3 sequences, around 12% seen once. These data were also filed under a second study, of yellow fever vaccine responses in identical twins.

The material sequenced was PBMCs. The receptor set was obtained from a woman under 30 in good health. CDR3s include the opening cysteine and the closing phenylalanine or tryptophan. Fields, in order: D gene, J gene, V gene, CDR3 protein. The D gene is left open where the match is weak.

d_call: TRBD1
j_call: TRBJ2-2
v_call: TRBV5-6
cdr3_aa: CASSLEDRVAGELFF

d_call: NA
j_call: TRBJ2-7
v_call: TRBV3-1
cdr3_aa: CASSSGEGAYEQYF

d_call: TRBD2
j_call: TRBJ2-5
v_call: TRBV12-3/TRBV12-4
cdr3_aa: CASSPLAGGLERETQYF

d_call: NA
j_call: TRBJ2-2
v_call: TRBV7-9
cdr3_aa: CASTQDTGELFF

d_call: TRBD2
j_call: TRBJ2-3
v_call: TRBV11-2
cdr3_aa: CASSFLGTSGRAEADTQYF

d_call: NA
j_call: TRBJ2-1
v_call: TRBV6-2/TRBV6-3
cdr3_aa: CASSYVSGYNEQFF

d_call: NA
j_call: TRBJ2-7
v_call: TRBV29-1
cdr3_aa: CSATVGGTYEQYF

d_call: NA
j_call: TRBJ1-5
v_call: TRBV20-1
cdr3_aa: CSARADSNQPQHF

d_call: TRBD1
j_call: TRBJ1-5
v_call: TRBV12-3/TRBV12-4
cdr3_aa: CASSLVGRGVQPQHF

d_call: TRBD1
j_call: TRBJ2-2
v_call: TRBV29-1
cdr3_aa: CSVDRRDRYTGELFF

d_call: NA
j_call: TRBJ2-2
v_call: TRBV7-9
cdr3_aa: CASSSRELAWDGGELFF

d_call: NA
j_call: TRBJ2-1
v_call: TRBV10-3
cdr3_aa: CAISELGTYNNEQFF

d_call: TRBD2
j_call: TRBJ2-7
v_call: TRBV12-3/TRBV12-4
cdr3_aa: CASRSGLVSEQYF

d_call: TRBD1
j_call: TRBJ2-5
v_call: TRBV3-1
cdr3_aa: CASTPGARGQETQYF

d_call: NA
j_call: TRBJ1-6
v_call: TRBV20-1
cdr3_aa: CSIRDFNSPLHF

d_call: NA
j_call: TRBJ2-7
v_call: TRBV5-6
cdr3_aa: CTSSLSSGNEQYF

d_call: TRBD2
j_call: TRBJ2-5
v_call: TRBV29-1
cdr3_aa: CSVELGVAGETQYF

d_call: NA
j_call: TRBJ1-4
v_call: TRBV6-1
cdr3_aa: CASSEGTLEGFF

d_call: NA
j_call: TRBJ2-3
v_call: TRBV15
cdr3_aa: CATSGYSSDTQYF

d_call: NA
j_call: TRBJ2-4
v_call: TRBV10-3
cdr3_aa: CAISSLGPPKNIQYF

d_call: TRBD1
j_call: TRBJ2-5
v_call: TRBV20-1
cdr3_aa: CSARKLGTEETQYF

d_call: TRBD1
j_call: TRBJ2-2
v_call: TRBV12-3/TRBV12-4
cdr3_aa: CASSSGTGGSRGSGELFF

d_call: TRBD2
j_call: TRBJ2-7
v_call: TRBV3-1
cdr3_aa: CASSQVFAGDYEQYF

d_call: NA
j_call: TRBJ1-1
v_call: TRBV12-5
cdr3_aa: CASGLGRNTEAFF

d_call: NA
j_call: TRBJ1-1
v_call: TRBV18
cdr3_aa: CASSPQGAGVGAFF

d_call: NA
j_call: TRBJ1-2
v_call: TRBV20-1
cdr3_aa: CSARGGFGYGYTF

d_call: TRBD2
j_call: TRBJ2-5
v_call: TRBV11-2
cdr3_aa: CASSSLGLAGGGRETQYF

d_call: TRBD1
j_call: TRBJ2-7
v_call: TRBV6-1
cdr3_aa: CASSEGQGVVYEQYF

d_call: NA
j_call: TRBJ2-5
v_call: TRBV9
cdr3_aa: CASSVAVGGQETQYF

d_call: NA
j_call: TRBJ2-3
v_call: TRBV10-3
cdr3_aa: CAIRGAEYRTDTQYF

d_call: NA
j_call: TRBJ1-1
v_call: TRBV9
cdr3_aa: CASSAGWGNTEAFF

d_call: NA
j_call: TRBJ1-1
v_call: TRBV12-3/TRBV12-4
cdr3_aa: CASIGFAQEAFF

d_call: TRBD1
j_call: TRBJ2-1
v_call: TRBV18
cdr3_aa: CASSPPPGQGAYNEQFF

d_call: NA
j_call: TRBJ2-1
v_call: TRBV12-3/TRBV12-4
cdr3_aa: CASSLGGALILYNEQFF

d_call: NA
j_call: TRBJ2-2
v_call: TRBV4-1
cdr3_aa: CASSSRLGANTGELFF

d_call: TRBD2
j_call: TRBJ2-1
v_call: TRBV27
cdr3_aa: CASSFGVAGAFNEQFF

d_call: NA
j_call: TRBJ2-3
v_call: TRBV15
cdr3_aa: CATSRVTSPNTDTQYF

d_call: TRBD2
j_call: TRBJ2-7
v_call: TRBV12-3/TRBV12-4
cdr3_aa: CASSTRGGIGSYEQYF

d_call: NA
j_call: TRBJ2-3
v_call: TRBV12-3/TRBV12-4
cdr3_aa: CASSLMGPDTQYF